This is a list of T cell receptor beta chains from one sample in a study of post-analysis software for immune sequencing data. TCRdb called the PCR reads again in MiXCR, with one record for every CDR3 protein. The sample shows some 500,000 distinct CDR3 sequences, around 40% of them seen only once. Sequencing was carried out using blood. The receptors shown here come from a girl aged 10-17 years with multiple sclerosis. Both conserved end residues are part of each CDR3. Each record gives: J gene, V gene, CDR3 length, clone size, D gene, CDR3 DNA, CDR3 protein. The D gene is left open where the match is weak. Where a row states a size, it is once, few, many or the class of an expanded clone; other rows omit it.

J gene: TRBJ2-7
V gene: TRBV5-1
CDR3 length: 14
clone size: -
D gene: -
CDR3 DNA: TGCGCCAGCAGCTTGGGCCGGGTTAACGACGAGCAGTACTTC
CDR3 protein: CASSLGRVNDEQYF

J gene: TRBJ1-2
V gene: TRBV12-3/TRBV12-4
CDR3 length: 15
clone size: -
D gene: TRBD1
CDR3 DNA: TGTGCCAGCAGTTTAGGATGGGACAAGGGGGCAGGCTACACCTTC
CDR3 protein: CASSLGWDKGAGYTF

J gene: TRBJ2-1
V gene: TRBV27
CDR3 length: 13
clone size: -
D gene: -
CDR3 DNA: TGTGCCAGCGGGTGGGGTTCCTACAATGAGCAGTTCTTC
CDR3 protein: CASGWGSYNEQFF

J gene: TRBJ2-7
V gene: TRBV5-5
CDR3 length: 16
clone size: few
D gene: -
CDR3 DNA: TGTGCCAGCAGCTTGGCCTTGGGCAGGGGATCCTACGAGCAGTACTTC
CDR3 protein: CASSLALGRGSYEQYF

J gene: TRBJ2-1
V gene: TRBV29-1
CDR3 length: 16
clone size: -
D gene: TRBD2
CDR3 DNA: TGCAGCGACGAGTCCGGGACTAGCGGGAGATACAATGAGCAGTTCTTC
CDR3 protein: CSDESGTSGRYNEQFF

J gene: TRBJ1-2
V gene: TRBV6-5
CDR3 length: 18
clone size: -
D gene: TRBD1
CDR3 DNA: TGTGCCAGCAGTTACTCAGGGACAGGGGAAGGTAGAGGCTATGGCTACACCTTC
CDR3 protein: CASSYSGTGEGRGYGYTF

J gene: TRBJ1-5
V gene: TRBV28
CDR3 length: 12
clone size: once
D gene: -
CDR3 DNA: TGTGCCAGCAGTTTAGAATATCAGCCCCAGCATTTT
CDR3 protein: CASSLEYQPQHF

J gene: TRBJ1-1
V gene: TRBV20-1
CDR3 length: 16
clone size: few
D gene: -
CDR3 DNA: TGCAGTGCCATCCATCTAAGGGGGTTGCGGGGCACTGAAGCTTTCTTT
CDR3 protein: CSAIHLRGLRGTEAFF

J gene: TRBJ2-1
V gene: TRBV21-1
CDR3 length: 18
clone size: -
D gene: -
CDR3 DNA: TGTGCCAGCAGCAAACGATCGAGCGGGACTAGCTCCTACAATGAGCAGTTCTTC
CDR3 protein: CASSKRSSGTSSYNEQFF

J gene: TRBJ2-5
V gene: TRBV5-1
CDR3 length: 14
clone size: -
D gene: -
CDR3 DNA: TGCGCCAGCAGCCCCTTCCGGGCCCAAGAGACCCAGTACTTC
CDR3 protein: CASSPFRAQETQYF

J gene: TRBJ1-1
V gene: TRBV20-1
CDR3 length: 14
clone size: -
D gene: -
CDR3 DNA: TGCAGTGCCCGAGACAGTCGGAGGAACACTGAAGCTTTCTTT
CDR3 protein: CSARDSRRNTEAFF

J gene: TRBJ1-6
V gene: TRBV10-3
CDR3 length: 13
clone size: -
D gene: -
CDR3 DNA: TGTGCCATCAGTGATGTGGGGATCTCACCCCTCCATTTT
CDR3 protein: CAISDVGISPLHF

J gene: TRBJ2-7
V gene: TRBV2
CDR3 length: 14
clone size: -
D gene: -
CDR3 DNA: TGTGCCAGCAGTGCAGGGACCCAGTCCTACGAGCAGTACTTC
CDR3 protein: CASSAGTQSYEQYF

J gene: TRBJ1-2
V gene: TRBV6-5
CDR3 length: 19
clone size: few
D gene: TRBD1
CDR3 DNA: TGTGCCAGCAGTTACTCGAGGGCAGGGGGCCTCGGTAGAGACTATGGCTACACCTTC
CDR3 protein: CASSYSRAGGLGRDYGYTF

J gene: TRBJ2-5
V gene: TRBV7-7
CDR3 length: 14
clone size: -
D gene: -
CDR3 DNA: TGTGCTAGCAGTCCAGGACTGACTCAAGAGACCCAGTACTTC
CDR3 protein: CASSPGLTQETQYF

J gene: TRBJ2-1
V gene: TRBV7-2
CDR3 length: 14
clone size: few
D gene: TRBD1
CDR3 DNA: TGTGCCAGCAGCTTACAGGGGGCAGGGAATGAGCAGTTCTTC
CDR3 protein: CASSLQGAGNEQFF

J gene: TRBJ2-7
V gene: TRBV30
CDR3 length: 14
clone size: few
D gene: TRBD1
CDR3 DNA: TGTGCCTGGAGTGTGGGACAGGGCATCTACGAGCAGTACTTC
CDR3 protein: CAWSVGQGIYEQYF

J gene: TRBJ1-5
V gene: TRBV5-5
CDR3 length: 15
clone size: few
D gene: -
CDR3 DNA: TGTGCCAGCAGCTTGGCTTACGGGGGCAATCAGCCCCAGCATTTT
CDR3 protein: CASSLAYGGNQPQHF

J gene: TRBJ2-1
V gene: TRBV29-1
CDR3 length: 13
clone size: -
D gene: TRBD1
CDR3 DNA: TGCAGCGTTGAATTGGACAGGCTTCCCGAGCAGTTCTTC
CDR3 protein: CSVELDRLPEQFF

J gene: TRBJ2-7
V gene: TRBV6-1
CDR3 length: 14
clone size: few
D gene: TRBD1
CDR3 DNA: TGTGCCAGCAGCAGGGACAGGGTCTCCTACGAGCAGTACTTC
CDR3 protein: CASSRDRVSYEQYF

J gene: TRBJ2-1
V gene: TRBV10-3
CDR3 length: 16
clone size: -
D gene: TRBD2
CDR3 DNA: TGTGCCATCAGTGATACGCTAGCGGAACCCTACAATGAGCAGTTCTTC
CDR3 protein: CAISDTLAEPYNEQFF

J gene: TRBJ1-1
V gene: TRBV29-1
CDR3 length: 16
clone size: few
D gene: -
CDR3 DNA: TGCAGCGCCCAAATCGGGGATACGGGTGGCAGGTTTGTAGCTTTCTTT
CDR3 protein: CSAQIGDTGGRFVAFF

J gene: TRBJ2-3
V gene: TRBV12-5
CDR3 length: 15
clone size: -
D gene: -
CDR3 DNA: TGTGCTAGTGGTTTGGGACAGGTCTTCACAGATACGCAGTATTTT
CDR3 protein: CASGLGQVFTDTQYF

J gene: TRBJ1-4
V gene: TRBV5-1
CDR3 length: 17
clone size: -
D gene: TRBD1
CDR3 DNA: TGCGCCAGCAGCTTGGCCCTTTTTGGGACAGGTTCTGAAAAACTGTTTTTT
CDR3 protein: CASSLALFGTGSEKLFF

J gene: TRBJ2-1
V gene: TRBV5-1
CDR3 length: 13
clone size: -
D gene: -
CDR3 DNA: TGCGCCAGCAGCTTGCCTAGTCCCGTTGAGCAGTTCTTC
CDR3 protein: CASSLPSPVEQFF